This TCR beta chain was recorded in a study of OX40 agonist ivuxolimab in advanced cancers. Germline CDR1 SGHKS, CDR2 YYEKEE (reference sequence). The CDR3 consists of 13 residues. The V and J ends lost 4 bases and 3 bases, in that order; junction bases with no gene match: 3. This table comes from immunoSEQ multiplex PCR, and its TCRdb copy is limited to in-frame clones, with some not included. This table has about 87,000 clones, roughly 83% appearing once. Patients were ineligible given autoimmune disease history or systemic immunosuppression. The sequencing used CD4+ or CD8+ T cells sorted from blood, collected in a trial of the OX40 agonist ivuxolimab. The rearrangement uses TRBV5-5 and TRBJ2-7; 8 bases line up with TRBD1. This TCR was recovered from an adult with an advanced solid tumor such as melanoma, head and neck, liver or kidney cancer. The CDR3 protein is CASSPTGDYEQYF. The CDR3, as DNA: TGTGCCAGCAGCCCGACAGGGGACTACGAGCAGTACTTC.